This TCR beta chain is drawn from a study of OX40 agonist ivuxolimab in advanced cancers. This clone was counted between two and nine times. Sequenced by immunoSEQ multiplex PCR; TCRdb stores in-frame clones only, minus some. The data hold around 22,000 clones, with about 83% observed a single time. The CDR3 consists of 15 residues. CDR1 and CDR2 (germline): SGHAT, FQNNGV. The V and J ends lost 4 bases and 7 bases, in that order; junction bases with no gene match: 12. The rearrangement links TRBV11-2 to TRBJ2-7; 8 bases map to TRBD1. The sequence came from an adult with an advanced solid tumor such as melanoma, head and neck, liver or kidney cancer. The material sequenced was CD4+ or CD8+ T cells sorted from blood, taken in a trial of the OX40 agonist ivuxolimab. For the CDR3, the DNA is TGTGCCAGCAGCTCGGGACAGGACCGAGCGGAAGAGCAGTACTTC. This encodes CASSSGQDRAEEQYF.